This T cell receptor (beta chain) appears in the sequencing data of a study of blood T cell repertoires in COVID-19 (TCRdb year 2020). General notes on the study: The collaborator samples originated in the United States, Italy and Spain and spanned the acute and convalescent phases of COVID-19. The prospective study material was composed of cDNA or gDNA derived from T cells, B-cell-depleted T cells, or PBMCs. The dataset comprised deeply sampled blood TCRbeta repertoires from subjects exposed to, actively infected with, or recovered from COVID-19. A freely available public database, intended as a resource for researchers studying the immune response to SARS-CoV-2, is where the repertoires were released. The samples were drawn from two sources: the first 160 participants of the ongoing ImmuneRACE study, and over 1,000 subjects contributed by 6 global collaborators. A de-identified subject ID, COVID-19 status, age in years and sex were almost always included in the sample metadata. Where HLA class I and class II types were available, the types were taken from metadata supplied by the sample provider, not from assay-based typing. The study at large found these results: How much clinical and demographic metadata was included differed by source and by participant, and the metadata was provided uncurated.

Whole blood was collected in K2EDTA tubes by collaborating institutions according to the institutions' own protocols. Collaborator samples were shipped for TCRbeta analysis as frozen whole blood, isolated PBMCs, or DNA extracted from either sample type. Details on this clone: This clone's antigen is unknown. No base-level quality is on record; no much larger clone is a single base apart.

TCRbeta CDR3 regions were amplified from genomic DNA by means of the immunoSEQ Assay, a bias-controlled multiplex PCR. The study's processing was this. Nucleated cell counts per sample were estimated from amplification of reference gene primers within the assay. Sequence reads were collapsed and filtered to measure the absolute abundance of every unique TCRbeta CDR3 rearrangement. For each sample, productive Simpson clonality was calculated as the square root of Simpson's diversity index across productive rearrangements. The clones in this table, taken by TCRdb from immuneACCESS, are in-frame only. Not every clone is retained; where verified, under half of the shortfall comes from an unresolved V gene, and the cause of the rest is unknown. V and J calls and clone size come straight from that table; D and trimming were deduced from the DNA. In this sample the table shows under 80,000 clones, more than 80% of which occur a single time. The ten largest clones add up to more than 4.5% of the sample.

The TCR was taken from a woman of 80 years or more with active or convalescent COVID-19. Material for sequencing was peripheral blood.

The base sequence is TGTGCCAGCAGCTTGGGTCAGGGGGCCCTATATAATTCACCCCTCCACTTT. Its translation reads: CASSLGQGALYNSPLHF. The sequence is built from TRBV5-4 and TRBJ1-6, and TRBD1 matches 8 of the central bases. Counted from cysteine to phenylalanine, this CDR3 has 17 amino acids. Only the CDR3 part of the read is kept: 51 bases, read in frame from the first base. The V end gives up 0 bases and the J end 4 bases, leaving 6 bases in the junction not matched to a gene. Based on the germline V gene (reference sequence), the CDR1 and CDR2 sequences are SGHNT and YYREEE. Supplemented by the reference TRBV5-4 and TRBJ1-6 proteins around the CDR3, the complete variable domain is ETGVTQSPTHLIKTRGQQVTLRCSSQSGHNTVSWYQQALGQGPQFIFQYYREEENGRGNFPPRFSGLQFPNYSSELNVNALELDDSALYLCASSLGQGALYNSPLHFGNGTRLTVT.